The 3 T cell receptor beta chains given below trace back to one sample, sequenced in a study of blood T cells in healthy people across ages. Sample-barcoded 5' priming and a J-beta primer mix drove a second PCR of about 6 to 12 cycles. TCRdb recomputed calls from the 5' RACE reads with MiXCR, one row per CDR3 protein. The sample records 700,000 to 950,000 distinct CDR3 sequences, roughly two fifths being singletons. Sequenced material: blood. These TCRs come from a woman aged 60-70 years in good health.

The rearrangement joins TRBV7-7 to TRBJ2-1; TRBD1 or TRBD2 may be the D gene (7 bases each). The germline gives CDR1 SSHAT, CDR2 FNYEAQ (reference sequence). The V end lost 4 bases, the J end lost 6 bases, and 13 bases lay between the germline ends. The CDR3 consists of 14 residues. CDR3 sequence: CASSSGGGRNEQFF. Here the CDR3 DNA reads TGTGCCAGCAGCTCAGGGGGAGGGCGCAATGAGCAGTTCTTC.

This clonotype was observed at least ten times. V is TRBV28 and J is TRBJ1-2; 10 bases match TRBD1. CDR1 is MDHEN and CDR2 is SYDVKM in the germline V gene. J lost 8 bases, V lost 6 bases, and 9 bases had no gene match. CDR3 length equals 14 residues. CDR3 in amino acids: CASSLDRGPRGYTF. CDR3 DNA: TGTGCCAGCAGCCTTGACAGGGGGCCACGGGGCTACACCTTC.

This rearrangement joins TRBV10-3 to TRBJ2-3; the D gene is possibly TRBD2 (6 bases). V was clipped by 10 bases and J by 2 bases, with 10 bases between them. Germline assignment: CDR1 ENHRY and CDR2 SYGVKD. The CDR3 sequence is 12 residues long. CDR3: CATGTATDTQYF. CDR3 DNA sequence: TGTGCCACCGGGACTGCCACAGATACGCAGTATTTT.